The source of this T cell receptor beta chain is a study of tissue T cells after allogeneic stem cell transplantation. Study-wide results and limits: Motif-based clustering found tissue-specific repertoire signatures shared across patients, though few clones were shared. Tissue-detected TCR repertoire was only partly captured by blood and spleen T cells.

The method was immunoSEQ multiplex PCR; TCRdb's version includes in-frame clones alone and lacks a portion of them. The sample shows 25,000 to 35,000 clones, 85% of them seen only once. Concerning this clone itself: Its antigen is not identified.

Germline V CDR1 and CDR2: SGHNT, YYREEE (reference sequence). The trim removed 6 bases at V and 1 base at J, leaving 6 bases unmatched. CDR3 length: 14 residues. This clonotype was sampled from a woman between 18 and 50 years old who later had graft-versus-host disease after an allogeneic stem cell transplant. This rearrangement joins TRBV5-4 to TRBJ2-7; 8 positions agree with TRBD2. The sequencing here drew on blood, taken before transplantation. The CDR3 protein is CASTLAGGSYEQYF. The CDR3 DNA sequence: TGTGCCAGCACCCTCGCGGGGGGATCCTACGAGCAGTACTTC.